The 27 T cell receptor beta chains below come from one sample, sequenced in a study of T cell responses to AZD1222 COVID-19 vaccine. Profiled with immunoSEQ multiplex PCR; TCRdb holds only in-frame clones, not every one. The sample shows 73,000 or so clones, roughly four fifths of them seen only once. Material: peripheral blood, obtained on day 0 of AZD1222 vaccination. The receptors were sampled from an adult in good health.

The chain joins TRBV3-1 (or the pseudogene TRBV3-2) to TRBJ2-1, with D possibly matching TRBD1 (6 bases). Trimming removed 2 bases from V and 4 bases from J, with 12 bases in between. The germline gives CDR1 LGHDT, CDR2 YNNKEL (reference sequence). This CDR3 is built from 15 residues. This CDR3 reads CASSQTRDIYNEQFF. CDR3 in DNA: TGTGCCAGCAGCCAAACCCGGGACATATACAATGAGCAGTTCTTC.

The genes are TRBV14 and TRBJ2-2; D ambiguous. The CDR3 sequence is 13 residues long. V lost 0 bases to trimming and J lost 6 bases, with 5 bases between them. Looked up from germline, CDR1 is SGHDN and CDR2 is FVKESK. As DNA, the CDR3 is TGTGCCAGCAGCCAAGACAGGTCCGGGGAGCTGTTTTTT. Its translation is CASSQDRSGELFF.

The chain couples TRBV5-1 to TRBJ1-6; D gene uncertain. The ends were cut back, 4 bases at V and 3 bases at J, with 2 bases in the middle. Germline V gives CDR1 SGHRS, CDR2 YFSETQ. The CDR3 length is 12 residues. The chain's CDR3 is CASSDYNSPLHF. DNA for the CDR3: TGCGCCAGCAGCGACTATAATTCACCCCTCCACTTT.

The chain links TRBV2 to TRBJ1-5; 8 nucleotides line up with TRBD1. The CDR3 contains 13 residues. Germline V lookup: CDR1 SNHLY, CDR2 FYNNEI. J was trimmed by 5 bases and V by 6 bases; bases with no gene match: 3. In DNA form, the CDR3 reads TGTGCCAGCAGCGGACAGGGCTATCAGCCCCAGCATTTT. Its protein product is CASSGQGYQPQHF.

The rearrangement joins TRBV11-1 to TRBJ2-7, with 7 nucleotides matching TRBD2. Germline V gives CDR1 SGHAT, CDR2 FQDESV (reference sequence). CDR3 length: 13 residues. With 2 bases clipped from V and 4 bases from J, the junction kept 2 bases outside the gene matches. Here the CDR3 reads CASSLYGGYEQYF. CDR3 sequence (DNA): TGTGCCAGCAGCTTATACGGGGGGTACGAGCAGTACTTC.

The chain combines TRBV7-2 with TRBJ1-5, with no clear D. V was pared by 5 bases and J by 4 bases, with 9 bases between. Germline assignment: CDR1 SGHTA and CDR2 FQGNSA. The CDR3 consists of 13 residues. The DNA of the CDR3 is TGTGCCAGCAGCACAAGTCCTAATCAGCCCCAGCATTTT. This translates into CASSTSPNQPQHF.

CDR3 residues: CASSFGAESTDTQYF. In nucleotides, the CDR3 is TGTGCCAGCAGTTTTGGGGCGGAGAGCACAGATACGCAGTATTTT. The chain has TRBV28 and TRBJ2-3; D perhaps matches TRBD1 (5 bases). V lost 3 bases and J 0 bases, leaving 10 bases between the germline ends. This CDR3 spans 15 amino acids. Looked up from germline, CDR1 is MDHEN and CDR2 is SYDVKM.

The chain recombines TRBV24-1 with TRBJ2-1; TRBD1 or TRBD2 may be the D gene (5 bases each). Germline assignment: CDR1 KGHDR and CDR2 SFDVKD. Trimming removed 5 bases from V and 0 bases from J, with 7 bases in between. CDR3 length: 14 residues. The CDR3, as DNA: TGTGCCACCAGTGGGGGGAGCTCCTACAATGAGCAGTTCTTC. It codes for CATSGGSSYNEQFF.

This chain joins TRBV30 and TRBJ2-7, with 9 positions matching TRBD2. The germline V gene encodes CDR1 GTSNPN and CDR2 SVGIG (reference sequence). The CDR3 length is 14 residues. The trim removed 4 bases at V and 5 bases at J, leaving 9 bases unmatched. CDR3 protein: CAWKAGGDWDEQYF. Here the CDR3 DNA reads TGTGCCTGGAAAGCGGGGGGCGACTGGGACGAGCAGTACTTC.

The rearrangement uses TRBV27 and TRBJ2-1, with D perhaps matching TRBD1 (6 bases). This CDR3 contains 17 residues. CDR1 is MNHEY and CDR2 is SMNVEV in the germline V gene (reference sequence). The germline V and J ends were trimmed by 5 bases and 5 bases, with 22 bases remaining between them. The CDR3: CASSTLRVVDRHNEQFF. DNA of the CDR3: TGTGCCAGCAGTACACTGCGGGTCGTCGACAGGCACAATGAGCAGTTCTTC.

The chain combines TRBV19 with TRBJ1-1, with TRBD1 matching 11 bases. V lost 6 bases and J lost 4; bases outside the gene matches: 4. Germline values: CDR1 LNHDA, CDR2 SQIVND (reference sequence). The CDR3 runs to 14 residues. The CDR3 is CASRTGQGVTEAFF. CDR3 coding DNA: TGTGCCAGTAGGACGGGACAGGGGGTCACTGAAGCTTTCTTT. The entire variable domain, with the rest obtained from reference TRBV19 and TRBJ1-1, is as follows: DGGITQSPKYLFRKEGQNVTLSCEQNLNHDAMYWYRQDPGQGLRLIYYSQIVNDFQKGDIAEGYSVSREKKESFPLTVTSAQKNPTAFYLCASRTGQGVTEAFFGQGTRLTVV.

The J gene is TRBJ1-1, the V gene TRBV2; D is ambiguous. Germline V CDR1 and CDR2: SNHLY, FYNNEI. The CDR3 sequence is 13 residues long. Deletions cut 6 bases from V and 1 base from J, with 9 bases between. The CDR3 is CASRLVENTEAFF. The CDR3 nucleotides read TGTGCCAGCAGGTTAGTCGAGAACACTGAAGCTTTCTTT.

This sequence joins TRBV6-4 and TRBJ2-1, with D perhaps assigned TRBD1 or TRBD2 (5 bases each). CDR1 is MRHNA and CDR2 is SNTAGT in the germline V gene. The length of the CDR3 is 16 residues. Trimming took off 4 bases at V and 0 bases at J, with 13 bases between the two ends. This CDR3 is CASSVGTFLSYNEQFF. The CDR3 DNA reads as TGTGCCAGCAGTGTTGGGACCTTCCTCTCCTACAATGAGCAGTTCTTC.

This chain's CDR3 is CASSAQGVSGTEAFF. DNA for the CDR3: TGTGCCAGCAGCGCCCAAGGGGTTAGCGGCACTGAAGCTTTCTTT. The chain combines TRBV7-3 with TRBJ1-1, with D tentatively TRBD1 (5 bases). The CDR3 is 15 amino acids. Germline V lookup: CDR1 SGHTA, CDR2 FQGTGA. The V gene lost 5 bases and the J gene lost 4 bases, with 17 bases spanning the gap. Supplemented by reference TRBV7-3 and TRBJ1-1, the full variable domain reads GAGVSQTPSNKVTEKGKYVELRCDPISGHTALYWYRQSLGQGPEFLIYFQGTGAADDSGLPNDRFFAVRPEGSVSTLKIQRTERGDSAVYLCASSAQGVSGTEAFFGQGTRLTVV.

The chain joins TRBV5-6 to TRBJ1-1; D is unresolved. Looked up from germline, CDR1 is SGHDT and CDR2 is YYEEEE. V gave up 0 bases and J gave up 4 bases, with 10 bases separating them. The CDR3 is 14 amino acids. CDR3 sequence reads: CASSLGIGSTEAFF. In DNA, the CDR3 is TGTGCCAGCAGCTTGGGGATAGGGAGCACTGAAGCTTTCTTT.

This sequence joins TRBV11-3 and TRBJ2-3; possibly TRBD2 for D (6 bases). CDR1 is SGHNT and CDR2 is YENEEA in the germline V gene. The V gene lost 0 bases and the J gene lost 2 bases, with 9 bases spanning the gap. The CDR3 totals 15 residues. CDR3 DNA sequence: TGTGCCAGCAGCTTAGATTCTAGCGTCACAGATACGCAGTATTTT. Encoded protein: CASSLDSSVTDTQYF. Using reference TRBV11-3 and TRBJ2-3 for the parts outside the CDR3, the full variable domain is EAGVVQSPRYKIIEKKQPVAFWCNPISGHNTLYWYLQNLGQGPELLIRYENEEAVDDSQLPKDRFSAERLKGVDSTLKIQPAELGDSAVYLCASSLDSSVTDTQYFGPGTRLTVL.

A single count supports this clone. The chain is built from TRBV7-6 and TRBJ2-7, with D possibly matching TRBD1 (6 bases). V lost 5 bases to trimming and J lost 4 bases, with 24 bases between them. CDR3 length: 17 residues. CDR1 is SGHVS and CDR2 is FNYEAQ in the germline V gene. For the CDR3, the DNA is TGTGCCAGCAGCCCACAAAAAGACAGGTTCTTTCTGTACGAGCAGTACTTC. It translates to CASSPQKDRFFLYEQYF.

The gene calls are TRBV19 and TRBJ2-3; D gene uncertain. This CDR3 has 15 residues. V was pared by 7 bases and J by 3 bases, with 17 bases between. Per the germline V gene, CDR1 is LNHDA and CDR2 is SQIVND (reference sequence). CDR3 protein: CASTYGPLGTDTQYF. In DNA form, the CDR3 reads TGTGCCAGTACTTATGGGCCTCTGGGGACAGATACGCAGTATTTT.

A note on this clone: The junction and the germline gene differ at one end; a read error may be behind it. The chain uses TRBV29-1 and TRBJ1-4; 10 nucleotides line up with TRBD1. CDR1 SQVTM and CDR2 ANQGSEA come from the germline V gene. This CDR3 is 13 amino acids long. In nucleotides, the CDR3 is TGCAGCGTCCTAGGACAGGGGGATACGTCCTATGTTTTT. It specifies CSVLGQGDTSYVF.

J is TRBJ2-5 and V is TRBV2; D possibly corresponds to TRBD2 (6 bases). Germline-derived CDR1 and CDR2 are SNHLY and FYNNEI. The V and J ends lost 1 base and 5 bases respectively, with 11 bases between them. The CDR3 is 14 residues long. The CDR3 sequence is CASSEGAGRETQYF. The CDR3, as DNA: TGTGCCAGCAGTGAAGGGGCTGGGAGGGAGACCCAGTACTTC.

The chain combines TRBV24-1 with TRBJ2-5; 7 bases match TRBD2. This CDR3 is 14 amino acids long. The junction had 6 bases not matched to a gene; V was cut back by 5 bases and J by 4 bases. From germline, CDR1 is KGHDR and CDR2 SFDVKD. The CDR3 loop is CATSGAGVGETQYF. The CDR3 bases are TGTGCCACCAGTGGGGCGGGGGTAGGAGAGACCCAGTACTTC.

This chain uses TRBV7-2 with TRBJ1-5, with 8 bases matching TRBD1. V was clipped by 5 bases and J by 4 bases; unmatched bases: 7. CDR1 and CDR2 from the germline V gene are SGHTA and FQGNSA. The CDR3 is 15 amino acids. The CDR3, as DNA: TGTGCCAGCAGCCCAACAGGGGGAAGAAATCAGCCCCAGCATTTT. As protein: CASSPTGGRNQPQHF.

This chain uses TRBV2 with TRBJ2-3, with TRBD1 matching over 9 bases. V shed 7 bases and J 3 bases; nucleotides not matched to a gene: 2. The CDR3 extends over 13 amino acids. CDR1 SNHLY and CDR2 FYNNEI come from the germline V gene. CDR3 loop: CASTGQGTDTQYF. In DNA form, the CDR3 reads TGTGCCAGCACTGGACAGGGGACAGATACGCAGTATTTT.

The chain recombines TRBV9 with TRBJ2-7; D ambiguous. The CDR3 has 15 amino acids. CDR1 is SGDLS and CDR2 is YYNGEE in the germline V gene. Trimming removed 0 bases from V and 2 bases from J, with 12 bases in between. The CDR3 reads CASSVGSGVTYEQYF. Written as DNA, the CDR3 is TGTGCCAGCAGCGTAGGGTCAGGTGTAACCTACGAGCAGTACTTC.

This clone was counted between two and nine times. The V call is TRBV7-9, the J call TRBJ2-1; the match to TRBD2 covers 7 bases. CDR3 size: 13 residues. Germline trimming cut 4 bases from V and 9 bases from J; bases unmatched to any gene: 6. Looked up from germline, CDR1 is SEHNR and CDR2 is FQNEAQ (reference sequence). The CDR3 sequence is CASSSTSAAEQFF. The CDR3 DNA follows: TGTGCCAGCAGCTCAACTAGCGCCGCTGAGCAGTTCTTC.

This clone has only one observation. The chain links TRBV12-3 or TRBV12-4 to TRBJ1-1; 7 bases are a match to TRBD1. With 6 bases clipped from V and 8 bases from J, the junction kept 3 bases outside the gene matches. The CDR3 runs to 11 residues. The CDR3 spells CASSSGGEAFF. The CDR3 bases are TGTGCCAGCAGCTCAGGGGGAGAAGCTTTCTTT.

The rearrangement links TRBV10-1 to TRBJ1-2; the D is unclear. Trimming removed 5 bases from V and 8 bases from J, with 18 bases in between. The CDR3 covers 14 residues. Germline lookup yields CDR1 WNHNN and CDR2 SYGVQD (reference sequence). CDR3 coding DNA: TGCGCCAGCAGTCAATGGATAAACCGGTGGGGCTACACCTTC. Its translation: CASSQWINRWGYTF.